This passage covers 15 T cell receptor beta chains from one sample sequenced in a study of T cells in Graves' hyperthyroidism and ophthalmopathy. The source material, RNA transcripts, was used to amplify TCR beta CDR3 regions. The TCR CDR3 was amplified in a first-round RT-PCR using the HTBI primer set. Each CDR3 protein is one row after TCRdb ran MiXCR on the multiplex PCR reads. The sample shows fewer than 650,000 distinct CDR3 sequences, 14% of them seen only once. Sequencing input: blood. The receptors were gathered from a woman in her 40s with Graves' hyperthyroidism.

This clonotype has at least ten counts. The rearrangement joins TRBV15 to TRBJ2-1; 12 bases map to TRBD2. The germline gives CDR1 LNHNV, CDR2 YYDKDF (reference sequence). The CDR3 covers 20 residues. V lost 0 bases and J lost 6; bases outside the gene matches: 15. The CDR3: CATSRDRPSGRVGVGNEQFF. Written as DNA, the CDR3 is TGTGCCACCAGCAGAGATCGCCCTAGCGGGAGGGTCGGGGTAGGCAATGAGCAGTTCTTC.

This clonotype was seen more than once but under ten times. The chain is built from TRBV6-4 and TRBJ2-3, with TRBD2 identical over 8 bases. This CDR3 contains 15 residues. J was trimmed by 3 bases and V by 3 bases; bases with no gene match: 5. Germline V gene data show CDR1 as MRHNA and CDR2 as SNTAGT. This CDR3 is CASSENGLATDTQYF. DNA for the CDR3: TGTGCCAGCAGTGAAAACGGACTAGCTACAGATACGCAGTATTTT.

This clonotype was recorded a few times. The chain has TRBV6-1 and TRBJ2-5, with 10 bases aligning to TRBD2. Germline loops: CDR1 MNHNS, CDR2 SASEGT. The CDR3 sequence is 17 residues long. V lost 6 bases to trimming and J lost 11 bases; unmatched junction nucleotides: 21. This CDR3 reads CASRSPARASGREAQYF. The CDR3 DNA follows: TGTGCCAGCAGATCGCCCGCCAGGGCTAGCGGGAGAGAGGCGCAGTACTTC.

The table lists this clonotype with a few counts. The rearrangement links TRBV5-6 to TRBJ2-1, with D possibly being TRBD1 or TRBD2 (5 bases each). Looked up from germline, CDR1 is SGHDT and CDR2 is YYEEEE. The CDR3 length is 16 residues. V lost 1 base to trimming and J lost 8 bases, with 19 bases between them. As DNA, the CDR3 is TGTGCCAGCAGCTTGCCCCCGGCAGGGAGTCGGGATGAGCAGTTCTTC. Translation: CASSLPPAGSRDEQFF.

This clonotype has just a few counts. CDR3 bases: TGTGCCAGCAGCCAGGTGACTAGCGGGGAGCAGTTCTTC. Its translation: CASSQVTSGEQFF. V gene TRBV14 combines with J gene TRBJ2-1, with 10 bases identical to TRBD2. V lost 3 bases and J lost 10; bases outside the gene matches: 3. This CDR3 spans 13 amino acids. CDR1 and CDR2 (germline): SGHDN, FVKESK.

The rearrangement joins TRBV5-1 to TRBJ1-2; D possibly corresponds to TRBD1 (5 bases). This CDR3 contains 15 residues. Germline CDR1 reads SGHRS; CDR2 reads YFSETQ. The V gene lost 4 bases and the J gene lost 3 bases, with 16 bases spanning the gap. CDR3 DNA sequence: TGCGCCAGCAGCCCCCGGCAGGGTGCGGACTATGGCTACACCTTC. Its translation: CASSPRQGADYGYTF.

This clonotype was detected a few times. CDR3: CASSQVARYNEQFF. CDR3 DNA: TGCGCCAGCAGCCAAGTTGCGCGGTACAATGAGCAGTTCTTC. The chain employs TRBV4-1 and TRBJ2-1; D call uncertain. CDR3 length: 14 amino acids. Germline V gene lookup returns CDR1 MGHRA and CDR2 YSYEKL. V gave up 1 base and J gave up 4 bases, with 8 bases separating them.

The sample holds a few counts of this clonotype. The rearrangement joins TRBV13 to TRBJ2-3, with no clear D. Trimming removed 3 bases at V and 8 bases at J, with 9 bases between. CDR1 and CDR2 from the germline V gene are PRHDT and FYEKMQ (reference sequence). The CDR3 runs 12 residues. This CDR3 is CASSFPQSTQYF. The CDR3 DNA follows: TGTGCCAGCAGCTTCCCCCAGTCTACGCAGTATTTT.

This clonotype was seen many times. The V call is TRBV28, the J call TRBJ2-5; maybe TRBD2 (6 bases). The CDR3 extends over 15 amino acids. V lost 6 bases and J 1 base, leaving 15 bases between the germline ends. Germline CDR1 MDHEN, CDR2 SYDVKM. As DNA, the CDR3 is TGTGCCAGCAGCCCATTCCTGACTAGCCAAGAGACCCAGTACTTC. It encodes CASSPFLTSQETQYF.

This clonotype was recorded at least ten times. The J gene is TRBJ2-7, the V gene TRBV7-9; no firm D call. This CDR3 region has 12 residues. Germline V gives CDR1 SEHNR, CDR2 FQNEAQ (reference sequence). Trimming shortened V by 2 bases and J by 4 bases, and 6 bases separated the two germline ends. Here the CDR3 DNA reads TGTGCCAGCAGCTTACTTCAGTACGAGCAGTACTTC. Translating gives CASSLLQYEQYF.

The chain couples TRBV29-1 to TRBJ2-1; perhaps TRBD1 as D (6 bases). CDR1 and CDR2 (germline): SQVTM, ANQGSEA. V was clipped by 5 bases and J by 6 bases, with 14 bases between them. CDR3 length equals 13 residues. CDR3 amino acids: CSVNPGRGNEQFF. CDR3 nucleotides: TGCAGCGTTAACCCGGGCAGGGGCAATGAGCAGTTCTTC.

This clonotype has a count of ten or more. The V call is TRBV6-1, the J call TRBJ1-2; TRBD1 matches at 7 bases. V dropped 0 bases and J dropped 7; count of bases not matched to a gene: 8. Germline V gene lookup returns CDR1 MNHNS and CDR2 SASEGT. This CDR3 is 15 amino acids long. The CDR3 nucleotides read TGTGCCAGCAGTGAAGCGGGACAGATATATCCTGGCTACACCTTC. Protein product: CASSEAGQIYPGYTF.

Concerning this clonotype itself: Since no conserved phenylalanine or tryptophan closes the CDR3, a read error is the likely cause. The chain joins TRBV5-1 to TRBJ1-1; D is possibly TRBD1 (5 bases). The CDR3 extends over 14 amino acids. Germline V gives CDR1 SGHRS, CDR2 YFSETQ. The V end lost 2 bases, the J end lost 1 base, and 9 bases lay between the germline ends. The CDR3 spells CASSLATANTEAFL. The CDR3 DNA sequence: TGCGCCAGCAGCTTAGCGACAGCGAACACTGAAGCTTTCTTA.

This clonotype was seen many times. V and J are TRBV27 and TRBJ1-1, with D perhaps TRBD1 (5 bases). This CDR3 has 14 amino acids. Trimming pared 0 bases from V and 4 bases from J, leaving 9 bases between. CDR1 and CDR2 (germline): MNHEY, SMNVEV (reference sequence). In nucleotides, the CDR3 is TGTGCCAGCAGTTTATCTGGGGGTATCACTGAAGCTTTCTTT. Its protein product is CASSLSGGITEAFF.

The chain carries TRBV7-3 and TRBJ2-2, with no clear D. Trimming pared 6 bases from V and 1 base from J, leaving 12 bases between. The CDR3 has 15 residues. From germline, CDR1 is SGHTA and CDR2 FQGTGA. CDR3 sequence reads: CASSITPENTGELFF. The CDR3 coding sequence is TGTGCCAGCAGTATCACCCCCGAGAACACCGGGGAGCTGTTTTTT.